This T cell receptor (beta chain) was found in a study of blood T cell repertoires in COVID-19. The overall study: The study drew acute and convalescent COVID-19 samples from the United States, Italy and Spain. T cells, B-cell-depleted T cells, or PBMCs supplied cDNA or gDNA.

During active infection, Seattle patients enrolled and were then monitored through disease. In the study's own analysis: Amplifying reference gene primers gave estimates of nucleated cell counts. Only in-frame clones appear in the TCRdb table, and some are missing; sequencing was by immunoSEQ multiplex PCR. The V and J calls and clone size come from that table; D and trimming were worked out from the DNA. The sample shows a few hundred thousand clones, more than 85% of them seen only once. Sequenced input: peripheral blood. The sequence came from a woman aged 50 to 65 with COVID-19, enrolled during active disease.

CDR3 sequence: CASSQGQVLYGYTF. In DNA form, the CDR3 reads TGTGCCAGCAGCCAAGGGCAGGTCCTCTATGGCTACACCTTC. The V call is TRBV14, the J call TRBJ1-2; D unresolved. The CDR3 runs to 14 residues. CDR1 and CDR2 (germline): SGHDN, FVKESK. V lost 1 base and J 4 bases, leaving 10 bases between the germline ends.